Below are 4 T cell receptor beta chains sequenced from a single sample in a study of cytomegalovirus exposure and HLA in healthy donors. This table comes from immunoSEQ multiplex PCR, and its TCRdb copy is limited to in-frame clones, with some not included. Of some 190,000 clones listed, approximately 85% are singletons. Sequencing was carried out using PBMCs. These receptors came from a woman younger than 35 in good health and CMV-seronegative.

This clone was picked up one time. V gene TRBV5-4 combines with J gene TRBJ2-7, with 7 bases lining up with TRBD2. Germline V CDR1 and CDR2: SGHNT, YYREEE (reference sequence). V lost 0 bases and J lost 0; bases outside the gene matches: 6. This CDR3 comprises 16 residues. CDR3 DNA sequence: TGTGCCAGCAGCTTGGCGGGAGGAACGAGCTCCTACGAGCAGTACTTC. This sequence encodes CASSLAGGTSSYEQYF. The full variable domain, rest sourced from reference TRBV5-4 and TRBJ2-7, is ETGVTQSPTHLIKTRGQQVTLRCSSQSGHNTVSWYQQALGQGPQFIFQYYREEENGRGNFPPRFSGLQFPNYSSELNVNALELDDSALYLCASSLAGGTSSYEQYFGPGTRLTVT.

The chain carries TRBV6-1 and TRBJ1-5, with D uncertain. Germline V CDR1 and CDR2: MNHNS, SASEGT. The CDR3 is 15 residues long. Between the trimmed V and J ends, which lost 7 bases and 7 bases, there was a span of 20 bases. The CDR3 sequence: CASKISTSGRQPQHF. The DNA of the CDR3 is TGTGCCAGCAAAATCTCCACCTCGGGAAGGCAGCCCCAGCATTTT.

The chain carries TRBV14 and TRBJ1-2; D is uncertain. This CDR3 has 15 residues. Trimming removed 0 bases from V and 0 bases from J, with 8 bases in between. The germline V gene encodes CDR1 SGHDN and CDR2 FVKESK. CDR3 in DNA: TGTGCCAGCAGCCAAGAGATAGTAGCTAACTATGGCTACACCTTC. It is translated as CASSQEIVANYGYTF.

The table lists this clone with a few counts. This chain connects TRBV4-2 to TRBJ2-1, with 8 bases identical to TRBD2. V lost 1 base to trimming and J lost 5 bases; unmatched junction nucleotides: 7. There are 16 residues in the CDR3. CDR1 is LGHNA, CDR2 YNFKEQ, per germline. The CDR3 reads CASSQGGGRIDNEQFF. As DNA, the CDR3 is TGTGCCAGCAGCCAAGGGGGCGGGAGGATCGACAATGAGCAGTTCTTC.